Listed below are T cell receptor beta chains from one sample, sequenced in a study of beta chain features in type 1 diabetes. Libraries were prepared by immunoSEQ multiplex PCR; TCRdb keeps only in-frame clonotypes and omits some of them. The data hold 970,000 or so clones, with 17% observed a single time. Sequenced material: naive CD4+ T cells from blood. These TCRs come from a young woman in good health. The CDR3 runs from the conserved cysteine through the conserved F or W. D genes are given only for firm matches. Some rows have no size entry. The others give once, few or many, or a class for an expanded clone.

clone size: -
CDR3 length: 14
D gene: -
J gene: TRBJ2-7
V gene: TRBV6-6
CDR3 DNA: TGTGCCAGCAGTTACGGTCAGGGTTCCTACGAGCAGTACTTC
CDR3 protein: CASSYGQGSYEQYF

clone size: -
CDR3 length: 15
D gene: TRBD2
J gene: TRBJ2-7
V gene: TRBV18
CDR3 DNA: TGTGCCAGCTCAGTTGCCGGGACTAGACTCTACGAGCAGTACTTC
CDR3 protein: CASSVAGTRLYEQYF

clone size: -
CDR3 length: 13
D gene: -
J gene: TRBJ1-2
V gene: TRBV4-3
CDR3 DNA: TGCGCCAGCAGCCACCACCCGGATGCGGGCTACACCTTC
CDR3 protein: CASSHHPDAGYTF

clone size: -
CDR3 length: 15
D gene: -
J gene: TRBJ1-3
V gene: TRBV7-2
CDR3 DNA: TGTGCCAGCGGGCCGGGGTCGAACTCTGGAAACACCATATATTTT
CDR3 protein: CASGPGSNSGNTIYF

clone size: -
CDR3 length: 13
D gene: -
J gene: TRBJ2-1
V gene: TRBV7-2
CDR3 DNA: TGTGCCAGCAGCTTATCACGGGACAATGAGCAGTTCTTC
CDR3 protein: CASSLSRDNEQFF

clone size: -
CDR3 length: 15
D gene: TRBD2
J gene: TRBJ2-5
V gene: TRBV6-5
CDR3 DNA: TGTGCCAGCAGCCGATTAAGCGGGACTCCGGAGACCCAGTACTTC
CDR3 protein: CASSRLSGTPETQYF

clone size: -
CDR3 length: 17
D gene: TRBD2
J gene: TRBJ2-1
V gene: TRBV27
CDR3 DNA: TGTGCCAGCAGGCCAGGGACTAGCGGGAGGTCTTACAATGAGCAGTTCTTC
CDR3 protein: CASRPGTSGRSYNEQFF

clone size: few
CDR3 length: 14
D gene: -
J gene: TRBJ1-5
V gene: TRBV2
CDR3 DNA: TGTGCCAGCACGGGGGTCGGGAGCAATCAGCCCCAGCATTTT
CDR3 protein: CASTGVGSNQPQHF

clone size: -
CDR3 length: 18
D gene: -
J gene: TRBJ2-3
V gene: TRBV7-6
CDR3 DNA: TGTGCCAGCAGCCCCCACCCCGGGACAACCACCGGCACAGATACGCAGTATTTT
CDR3 protein: CASSPHPGTTTGTDTQYF

clone size: -
CDR3 length: 13
D gene: -
J gene: TRBJ1-2
V gene: TRBV15
CDR3 DNA: TGTGCCACCAGCAGAGAGAGGCTAGATGGCTACACCTTC
CDR3 protein: CATSRERLDGYTF

clone size: few
CDR3 length: 15
D gene: -
J gene: TRBJ2-5
V gene: TRBV7-2
CDR3 DNA: TGTGCCAGCGGGAACTTCTTTTCGTCGCCGGAGACCCAGTACTTC
CDR3 protein: CASGNFFSSPETQYF

clone size: -
CDR3 length: 18
D gene: -
J gene: TRBJ2-2
V gene: TRBV15
CDR3 DNA: TGTGCCACCAGCCCCAGACCATGGGGGACGGTTGGTCCCGGGGAGCTGTTTTTT
CDR3 protein: CATSPRPWGTVGPGELFF

clone size: -
CDR3 length: 14
D gene: -
J gene: TRBJ1-4
V gene: TRBV19
CDR3 DNA: TGTGCCAGTAGTATCCGGACGGCAAATGAAAAACTGTTTTTT
CDR3 protein: CASSIRTANEKLFF

clone size: few
CDR3 length: 11
D gene: -
J gene: TRBJ2-3
V gene: TRBV11-1
CDR3 DNA: TGTGCCAGCAGTGCAGGGGAGACGCAGTATTTT
CDR3 protein: CASSAGETQYF

clone size: -
CDR3 length: 15
D gene: -
J gene: TRBJ1-1
V gene: TRBV5-4
CDR3 DNA: TGTGCCAGCAGCTTGGGGAAGACAGGGAACACTGAAGCTTTCTTT
CDR3 protein: CASSLGKTGNTEAFF

clone size: once
CDR3 length: 14
D gene: -
J gene: TRBJ1-5
V gene: TRBV7-2
CDR3 DNA: TGTGCCAGCAGCTTAACAGGGATTCGCCAGCCCCAGCATTTT
CDR3 protein: CASSLTGIRQPQHF

clone size: once
CDR3 length: 14
D gene: TRBD2
J gene: TRBJ2-1
V gene: TRBV6-6
CDR3 DNA: TGTGCCAGCAGTGATAGCGGGAGAAACAATGAGCAGTTCTTC
CDR3 protein: CASSDSGRNNEQFF

clone size: -
CDR3 length: 14
D gene: -
J gene: TRBJ2-7
V gene: TRBV10-3
CDR3 DNA: TGTGCCATCAGTGAATCGGTCGCGGAAGACGAGCAGTACTTC
CDR3 protein: CAISESVAEDEQYF

clone size: -
CDR3 length: 17
D gene: -
J gene: TRBJ2-7
V gene: TRBV28
CDR3 DNA: TGTGCCAGCAGTTTATATCAGTGGGGCTTTAACTCCTACGAGCAGTACTTC
CDR3 protein: CASSLYQWGFNSYEQYF

clone size: -
CDR3 length: 16
D gene: TRBD2
J gene: TRBJ2-1
V gene: TRBV19
CDR3 DNA: TGTGCCAGTAGTATCCACCGGACTAGCTACTCTAATGAGCAGTTCTTC
CDR3 protein: CASSIHRTSYSNEQFF

clone size: -
CDR3 length: 16
D gene: -
J gene: TRBJ2-4
V gene: TRBV27
CDR3 DNA: TGTGCCAGCAGTTTAAATTTCGGGGAATCCAAAAACATTCAGTACTTC
CDR3 protein: CASSLNFGESKNIQYF

clone size: few
CDR3 length: 18
D gene: -
J gene: TRBJ1-5
V gene: TRBV4-3
CDR3 DNA: TGCGCCAGCAGCCAAAAGAGAGGGACGGGGGGTAGCAATCAGCCCCAGCATTTT
CDR3 protein: CASSQKRGTGGSNQPQHF

clone size: few
CDR3 length: 16
D gene: TRBD2
J gene: TRBJ2-3
V gene: TRBV7-2
CDR3 DNA: TGTGCCAGCAGTCAAGGAGCGGGAGGCCCCACAGATACGCAGTATTTT
CDR3 protein: CASSQGAGGPTDTQYF

clone size: once
CDR3 length: 16
D gene: -
J gene: TRBJ2-2
V gene: TRBV15
CDR3 DNA: TGTGCCACCAGCAGAGCCAGGGGCGGAAACACCGGGGAGCTGTTTTTT
CDR3 protein: CATSRARGGNTGELFF

clone size: -
CDR3 length: 15
D gene: -
J gene: TRBJ1-1
V gene: TRBV11-2
CDR3 DNA: TGTGCCAGCAGCTTATTTAGGGCAAAGAACACTGAAGCTTTCTTT
CDR3 protein: CASSLFRAKNTEAFF

clone size: few
CDR3 length: 14
D gene: TRBD1
J gene: TRBJ2-7
V gene: TRBV5-1
CDR3 DNA: TGCGCCAGCAGTTCTGGGACAGGGGGCTTCGAGCAGTACTTC
CDR3 protein: CASSSGTGGFEQYF

clone size: -
CDR3 length: 13
D gene: -
J gene: TRBJ2-3
V gene: TRBV4-3
CDR3 DNA: TGCGCCAGCAGCCAATTGCCCGCAGATACGCAGTATTTT
CDR3 protein: CASSQLPADTQYF

clone size: -
CDR3 length: 13
D gene: -
J gene: TRBJ2-7
V gene: TRBV18
CDR3 DNA: TGTGCCAGCTCACCAAAGGGGACCTACGAGCAGTACTTC
CDR3 protein: CASSPKGTYEQYF

clone size: few
CDR3 length: 18
D gene: TRBD2
J gene: TRBJ2-2
V gene: TRBV15
CDR3 DNA: TGTGCCACCAGCAGAGATCCCCTAGCGGGAGGGAACACCGGGGAGCTGTTTTTT
CDR3 protein: CATSRDPLAGGNTGELFF

clone size: few
CDR3 length: 15
D gene: -
J gene: TRBJ2-6
V gene: TRBV27
CDR3 DNA: TGTGCCAGCAGATCAGGGAACTCTGGGGCCAACGTCCTGACTTTC
CDR3 protein: CASRSGNSGANVLTF

clone size: few
CDR3 length: 15
D gene: -
J gene: TRBJ2-2
V gene: TRBV7-9
CDR3 DNA: TGTGCCAGCAGCCGAGGGGCAGGGACCACCGGGGAGCTGTTTTTT
CDR3 protein: CASSRGAGTTGELFF

clone size: -
CDR3 length: 20
D gene: -
J gene: TRBJ2-5
V gene: TRBV21-1
CDR3 DNA: TGTGCCAGCAGCAAAGTGGAATTGACTAGCGGGAGGGGCGTCCAAGAGACCCAGTACTTC
CDR3 protein: CASSKVELTSGRGVQETQYF

clone size: -
CDR3 length: 16
D gene: -
J gene: TRBJ2-6
V gene: TRBV10-3
CDR3 DNA: TGTGCCATCAGTGACAGCCGGGGGTCTGGGGCCAACGTCCTGACTTTC
CDR3 protein: CAISDSRGSGANVLTF

clone size: few
CDR3 length: 14
D gene: -
J gene: TRBJ2-3
V gene: TRBV2
CDR3 DNA: TGTGCCAGCAGTAGAGGGACGGCCACAGATACGCAGTATTTT
CDR3 protein: CASSRGTATDTQYF

clone size: few
CDR3 length: 13
D gene: -
J gene: TRBJ2-2
V gene: TRBV14
CDR3 DNA: TGTGCCAGCAGCCAAATCGCCGCCGGGGAGCTGTTTTTT
CDR3 protein: CASSQIAAGELFF

clone size: -
CDR3 length: 13
D gene: -
J gene: TRBJ1-2
V gene: TRBV5-5
CDR3 DNA: TGTGCCAGCATCCAACAGGGTAACTATGGCTACACCTTC
CDR3 protein: CASIQQGNYGYTF

clone size: once
CDR3 length: 16
D gene: -
J gene: TRBJ1-4
V gene: TRBV2
CDR3 DNA: TGTGCCAGCAGTGAAGGGGCAGGATCGACTAATGAAAAACTGTTTTTT
CDR3 protein: CASSEGAGSTNEKLFF

clone size: -
CDR3 length: 16
D gene: -
J gene: TRBJ2-6
V gene: TRBV7-9
CDR3 DNA: TGTGCCAGCAGCATGCAGTCGATGACTGGGGCCAACGTCCTGACTTTC
CDR3 protein: CASSMQSMTGANVLTF

clone size: few
CDR3 length: 12
D gene: -
J gene: TRBJ2-1
V gene: TRBV5-5
CDR3 DNA: TGTGCCAGCAGCTTATTTACAGATGAGCAGTTCTTC
CDR3 protein: CASSLFTDEQFF

clone size: -
CDR3 length: 15
D gene: -
J gene: TRBJ2-3
V gene: TRBV7-2
CDR3 DNA: TGTGCCAGCAGCCGGTCGGGGCTTTCCACAGATACGCAGTATTTT
CDR3 protein: CASSRSGLSTDTQYF

clone size: -
CDR3 length: 13
D gene: -
J gene: TRBJ2-1
V gene: TRBV10-2
CDR3 DNA: TGCGCCAGCACCCGAGTCGCCTACAATGAGCAGTTCTTC
CDR3 protein: CASTRVAYNEQFF

clone size: -
CDR3 length: 16
D gene: TRBD2
J gene: TRBJ2-1
V gene: TRBV7-2
CDR3 DNA: TGTGCCAGCAGCCCGGGCTCCGGGAGGGGATACAATGAGCAGTTCTTC
CDR3 protein: CASSPGSGRGYNEQFF

clone size: -
CDR3 length: 14
D gene: -
J gene: TRBJ2-1
V gene: TRBV6-6
CDR3 DNA: TGTGCCAGCAACCCACTAGGCTCGGTAAATGAGCAGTTCTTC
CDR3 protein: CASNPLGSVNEQFF

clone size: -
CDR3 length: 14
D gene: -
J gene: TRBJ1-3
V gene: TRBV7-2
CDR3 DNA: TGTGCCAGCAGCAACACAGGGTCCGGAAACACCATATATTTT
CDR3 protein: CASSNTGSGNTIYF

clone size: -
CDR3 length: 17
D gene: -
J gene: TRBJ2-4
V gene: TRBV5-5
CDR3 DNA: TGTGCCAGCAGCTTGGGGACAAATGGGCTAGCCAAAAACATTCAGTACTTC
CDR3 protein: CASSLGTNGLAKNIQYF

clone size: few
CDR3 length: 16
D gene: -
J gene: TRBJ2-1
V gene: TRBV5-4
CDR3 DNA: TGTGCCAGCAGCGCCTCCGGCGGGCCCTTAAACAATGAGCAGTTCTTC
CDR3 protein: CASSASGGPLNNEQFF

clone size: few
CDR3 length: 12
D gene: -
J gene: TRBJ2-2
V gene: TRBV28
CDR3 DNA: TGTGCCATGCAGACGGTCACCGGGGAGCTGTTTTTT
CDR3 protein: CAMQTVTGELFF

clone size: -
CDR3 length: 19
D gene: TRBD1
J gene: TRBJ2-4
V gene: TRBV4-2
CDR3 DNA: TGTGCCAGTTCAAGGCTACCGGGACAGGGGAACTTAGCCAAAAACATTCAGTACTTC
CDR3 protein: CASSRLPGQGNLAKNIQYF

clone size: -
CDR3 length: 10
D gene: -
J gene: TRBJ1-4
V gene: TRBV29-1
CDR3 DNA: TGCAGCGTGAAAAACGAAAAACTGTTTTTT
CDR3 protein: CSVKNEKLFF

clone size: few
CDR3 length: 17
D gene: TRBD1
J gene: TRBJ1-5
V gene: TRBV28
CDR3 DNA: TGTGCCAGCAGTTTCGCTCCGGTCAGGGGGGGCAATCAGCCCCAGCATTTT
CDR3 protein: CASSFAPVRGGNQPQHF

clone size: -
CDR3 length: 14
D gene: -
J gene: TRBJ2-2
V gene: TRBV6-5
CDR3 DNA: TGTGCCAGCAGTTACTCGGACAACACCGGGGAGCTGTTTTTT
CDR3 protein: CASSYSDNTGELFF

clone size: -
CDR3 length: 12
D gene: -
J gene: TRBJ2-2
V gene: TRBV29-1
CDR3 DNA: TGCAGCGGCCGAGGGGGGTCCGGGGAGCTGTTTTTT
CDR3 protein: CSGRGGSGELFF

clone size: -
CDR3 length: 13
D gene: -
J gene: TRBJ1-5
V gene: TRBV6-6
CDR3 DNA: TGTGCCAGCAGCGGGGACATCGGTCAGCCCCAGCATTTT
CDR3 protein: CASSGDIGQPQHF